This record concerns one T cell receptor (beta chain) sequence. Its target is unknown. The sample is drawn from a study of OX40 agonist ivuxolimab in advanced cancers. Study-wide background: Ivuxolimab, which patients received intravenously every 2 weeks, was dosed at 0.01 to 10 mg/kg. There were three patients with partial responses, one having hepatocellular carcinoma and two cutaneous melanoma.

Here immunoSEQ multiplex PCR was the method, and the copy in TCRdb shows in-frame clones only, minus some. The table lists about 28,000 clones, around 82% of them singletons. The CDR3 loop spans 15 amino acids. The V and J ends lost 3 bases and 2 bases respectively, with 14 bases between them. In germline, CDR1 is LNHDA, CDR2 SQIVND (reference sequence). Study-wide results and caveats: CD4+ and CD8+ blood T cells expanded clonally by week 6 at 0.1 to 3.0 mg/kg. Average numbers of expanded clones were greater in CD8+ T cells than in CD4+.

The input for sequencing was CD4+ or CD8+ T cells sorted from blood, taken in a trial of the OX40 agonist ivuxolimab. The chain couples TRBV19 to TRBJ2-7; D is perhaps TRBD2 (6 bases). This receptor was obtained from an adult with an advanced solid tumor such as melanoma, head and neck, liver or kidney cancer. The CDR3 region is CASSIWSGVPYEQYF. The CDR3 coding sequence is TGTGCCAGTAGTATTTGGTCGGGGGTTCCCTACGAGCAGTACTTC.